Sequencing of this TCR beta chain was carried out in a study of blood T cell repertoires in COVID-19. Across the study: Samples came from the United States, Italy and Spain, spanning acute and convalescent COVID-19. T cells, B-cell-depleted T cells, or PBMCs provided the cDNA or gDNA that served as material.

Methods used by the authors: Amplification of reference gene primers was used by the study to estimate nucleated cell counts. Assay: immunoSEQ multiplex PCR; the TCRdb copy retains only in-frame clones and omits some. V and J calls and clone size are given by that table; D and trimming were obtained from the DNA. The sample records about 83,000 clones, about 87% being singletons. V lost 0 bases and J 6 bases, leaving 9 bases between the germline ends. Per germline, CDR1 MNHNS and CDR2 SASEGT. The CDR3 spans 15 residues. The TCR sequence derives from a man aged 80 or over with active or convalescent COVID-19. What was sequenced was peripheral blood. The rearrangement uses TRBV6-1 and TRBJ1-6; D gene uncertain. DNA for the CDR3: TGTGCCAGCAGTGAAGCGCGACAAACTAATTCACCCCTCCACTTT. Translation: CASSEARQTNSPLHF.